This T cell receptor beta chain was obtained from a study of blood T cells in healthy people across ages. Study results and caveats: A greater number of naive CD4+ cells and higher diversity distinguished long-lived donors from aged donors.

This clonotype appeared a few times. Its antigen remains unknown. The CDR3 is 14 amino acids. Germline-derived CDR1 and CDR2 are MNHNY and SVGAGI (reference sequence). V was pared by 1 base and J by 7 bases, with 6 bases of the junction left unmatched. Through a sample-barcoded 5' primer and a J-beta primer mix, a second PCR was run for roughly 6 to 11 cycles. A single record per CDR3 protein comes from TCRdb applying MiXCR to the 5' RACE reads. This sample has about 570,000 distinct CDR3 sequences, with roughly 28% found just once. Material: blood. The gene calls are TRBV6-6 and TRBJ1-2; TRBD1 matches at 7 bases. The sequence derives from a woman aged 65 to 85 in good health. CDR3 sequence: CASSYYGTVAGYTF. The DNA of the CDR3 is TGTGCCAGCAGTTACTACGGGACAGTTGCTGGCTACACCTTC.